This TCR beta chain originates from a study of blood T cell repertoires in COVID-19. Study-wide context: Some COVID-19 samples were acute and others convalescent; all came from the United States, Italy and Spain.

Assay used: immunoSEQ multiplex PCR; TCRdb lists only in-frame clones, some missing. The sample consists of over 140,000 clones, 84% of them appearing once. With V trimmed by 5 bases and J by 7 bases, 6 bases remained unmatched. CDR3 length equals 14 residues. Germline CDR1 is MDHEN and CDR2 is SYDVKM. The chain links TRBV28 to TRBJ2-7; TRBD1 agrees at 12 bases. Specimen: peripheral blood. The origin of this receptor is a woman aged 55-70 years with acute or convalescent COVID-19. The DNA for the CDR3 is TGTGCCAGCAGTCCGGGACAGGGGGCTAAAGAGCAGTACTTC. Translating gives CASSPGQGAKEQYF.